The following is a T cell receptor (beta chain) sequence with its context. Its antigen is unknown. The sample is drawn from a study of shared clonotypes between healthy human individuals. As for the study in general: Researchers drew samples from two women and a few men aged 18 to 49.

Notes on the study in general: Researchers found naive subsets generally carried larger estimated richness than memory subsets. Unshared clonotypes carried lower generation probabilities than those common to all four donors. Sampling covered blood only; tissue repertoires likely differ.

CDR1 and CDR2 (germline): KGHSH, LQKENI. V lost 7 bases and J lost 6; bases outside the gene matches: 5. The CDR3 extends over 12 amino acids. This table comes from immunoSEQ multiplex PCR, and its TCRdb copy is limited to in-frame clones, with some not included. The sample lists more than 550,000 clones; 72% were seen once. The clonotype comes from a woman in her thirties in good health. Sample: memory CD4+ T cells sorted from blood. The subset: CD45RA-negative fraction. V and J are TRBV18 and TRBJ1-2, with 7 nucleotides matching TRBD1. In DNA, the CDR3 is TGTGCCAGCTGGAGACAGGGCGATGGCTACACCTTC. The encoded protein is CASWRQGDGYTF.